This T cell receptor (beta chain) was recovered during a study of blood T cells in healthy people across ages. Broader study findings: In these data, TCR beta diversity tracked strongly with naive T cell percentage.

Of note for this clonotype: Its antigen is still unknown.

Then a second PCR, running roughly 6 to 12 cycles, was carried out with a sample-barcoded 5' primer and a J-beta primer mix. TCRdb independently ran MiXCR on the 5' RACE reads; one entry per CDR3 protein. The table lists 800,000 to 1,300,000 distinct CDR3 sequences, under 30% of them singletons. The CDR3 has 15 amino acids. Unmatched junction bases numbered 6, after V lost 0 bases and J lost 10 bases. The germline V gene encodes CDR1 ENHRY and CDR2 SYGVKD. These data were also filed under a second study, of T cells of mothers and their children.

The chain couples TRBV10-3 to TRBJ1-6; 7 bases line up with TRBD1. This receptor was taken from a girl aged 2-10 years in good health. The sample comprised blood. This CDR3 is CAISESQGEGSPLHF. In nucleotides, the CDR3 is TGTGCCATCAGTGAGTCTCAGGGGGAGGGGTCACCCCTCCACTTT.